The source of this TCR beta chain is a study of identical twins. Notes on the study in general: Shared out-of-frame alpha sequences (those common to twins) showed excess low generation probability. Fewer insertions were carried by abundant cord blood beta clonotypes, but none was seen in memory repertoires.

TCRdb analysed the 5' RACE reads with MiXCR anew, one entry per CDR3 protein. Among 200,000 to 250,000 distinct CDR3 sequences listed, over 5.5% were seen once. Worth noting for this clonotype: Its antigen is undetermined.

This CDR3 spans 16 amino acids. V shed 0 bases and J 4 bases; nucleotides not matched to a gene: 8. Germline loops: CDR1 SGHRS, CDR2 YFSETQ. This sample also belongs to another study, concerning T cells expressing NK-cell markers.

The V call is TRBV5-1, the J call TRBJ1-2; 8 nucleotides line up with TRBD1. Sequenced sample: CD8+ T cells sorted from blood. This sequence was found in a woman aged 18-35 years in good health. The CDR3 region has the DNA TGCGCCAGCAGCTTGGATCGGTCAGGGGGCGGCTATGGCTACACCTTC. The encoded protein is CASSLDRSGGGYGYTF.